This T cell receptor beta chain originates from a study of radiotherapy plus CTLA-4 blockade in lung cancer. Study details: Across the patients, objective responses occurred in more than 15%, and disease control in 30% to 40%. Overall study results and limits: Reportedly, early blood T cell clone dynamics best predicted response, with interferon-beta.

This clone has more than one count but fewer than ten. Its antigen is unidentified. Data came from immunoSEQ multiplex PCR; TCRdb stores just in-frame clones and leaves some out. The sample has roughly 80,000 clones, over 65% seen once. The germline V gene encodes CDR1 PRHDT and CDR2 FYEKMQ (reference sequence). This CDR3 has 14 residues. This clonotype was obtained from a human donor with non-small cell lung cancer whose response to radiotherapy plus ipilimumab could not be evaluated. The chain joins TRBV13 to TRBJ2-5, with 11 nucleotides matching TRBD1. The J call is doubtful: the DNA matches TRBJ2-7 better. This material consisted of peripheral blood, taken from a patient treated with radiotherapy plus ipilimumab. CDR3 coding DNA: TGTGCCAGCAGCTTTGGACAGGGGGCCCACGAGCAGTACTTC. This encodes CASSFGQGAHEQYF.